One and the same sample provided the 3 T cell receptor beta chains below, sequenced in a study of T cell responses to AZD1222 COVID-19 vaccine. The table came from immunoSEQ multiplex PCR; TCRdb's copy has only in-frame clones and leaves some out. Of roughly 180,000 clones in the sample, 92% were seen once. The sample in question was peripheral blood, obtained 28 days after the second AZD1222 dose. These receptors originate from an adult who received the AZD1222 COVID-19 vaccine.

The V and J genes are TRBV28 and TRBJ1-5; no reliable D call. V was shortened by 7 bases and J by 5 bases, with 12 bases between the two germline ends. The germline V gene has CDR1 MDHEN and CDR2 SYDVKM. This CDR3 has 13 residues. The CDR3 DNA follows: TGTGCCAGCACCGACGGGCCCGATCAGCCCCAGCATTTT. Its translation: CASTDGPDQPQHF.

The chain uses TRBV7-8 and TRBJ2-1; D is unclear. Trimming shortened V by 1 base and J by 8 bases, and 3 bases separated the two germline ends. The germline V gene has CDR1 SGHVS and CDR2 FQNEAQ. This CDR3 is 11 amino acids long. The CDR3 region has the DNA TGTGCCAGCAGCTTAGTAGATGAGCAGTTCTTC. Its translation: CASSLVDEQFF.

This clone came up once. The chain couples TRBV11-2 to TRBJ1-2, with D hard to call. The germline V gene encodes CDR1 SGHAT and CDR2 FQNNGV. Trimming took 0 bases from V and 3 from J, leaving 5 bases between them. This CDR3 contains 13 residues. DNA for the CDR3: TGTGCCAGCAGCTTAGACAGCTACTATGGCTACACCTTC. It codes for CASSLDSYYGYTF. Full variable domain (outside the CDR3, taken from reference TRBV11-2 and TRBJ1-2): EAGVAQSPRYKIIEKRQSVAFWCNPISGHATLYWYQQILGQGPKLLIQFQNNGVVDDSQLPKDRFSAERLKGVDSTLKIQPAKLEDSAVYLCASSLDSYYGYTFGSGTRLTVV.